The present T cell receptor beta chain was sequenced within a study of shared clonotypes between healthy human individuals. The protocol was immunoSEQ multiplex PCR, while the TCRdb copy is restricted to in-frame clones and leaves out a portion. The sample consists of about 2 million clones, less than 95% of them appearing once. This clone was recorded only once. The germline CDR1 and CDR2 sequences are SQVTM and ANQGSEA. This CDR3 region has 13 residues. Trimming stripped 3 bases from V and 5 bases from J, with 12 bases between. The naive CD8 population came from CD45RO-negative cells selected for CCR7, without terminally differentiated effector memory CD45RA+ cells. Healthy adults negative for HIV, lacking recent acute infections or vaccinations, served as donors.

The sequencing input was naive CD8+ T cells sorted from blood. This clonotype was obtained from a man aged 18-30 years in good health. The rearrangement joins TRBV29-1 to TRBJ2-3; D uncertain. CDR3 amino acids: CSVEGDELDTQYF. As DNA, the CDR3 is TGCAGCGTTGAGGGTGATGAGCTAGATACGCAGTATTTT.